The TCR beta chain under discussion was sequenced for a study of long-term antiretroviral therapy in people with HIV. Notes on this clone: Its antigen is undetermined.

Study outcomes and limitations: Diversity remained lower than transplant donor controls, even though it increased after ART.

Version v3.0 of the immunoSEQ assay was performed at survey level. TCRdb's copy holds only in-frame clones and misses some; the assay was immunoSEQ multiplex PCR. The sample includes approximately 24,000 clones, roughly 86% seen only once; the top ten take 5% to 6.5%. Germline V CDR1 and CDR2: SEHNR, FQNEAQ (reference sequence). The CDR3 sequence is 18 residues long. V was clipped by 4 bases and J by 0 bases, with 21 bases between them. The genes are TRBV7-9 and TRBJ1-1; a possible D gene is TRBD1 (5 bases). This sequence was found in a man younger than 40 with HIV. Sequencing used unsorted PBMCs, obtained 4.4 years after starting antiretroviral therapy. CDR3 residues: CASSSVKQGWRMNTEAFF. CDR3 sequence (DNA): TGTGCCAGCAGCTCGGTCAAGCAGGGCTGGAGAATGAACACTGAAGCTTTCTTT.